The 20 T cell receptor beta chains reported below all come from one sample, sequenced in a study of blood T cell repertoires in COVID-19. Assay used: immunoSEQ multiplex PCR; TCRdb lists only in-frame clones, some missing. The profile shows 100,000 to 150,000 clones, roughly 88% of them singletons. Sequenced material: peripheral blood. All receptors derive from a man in his 70s with active COVID-19.

The chain employs TRBV2 and TRBJ2-2; TRBD2 might be the D (6 bases). The CDR3 has 15 amino acids. V was pared by 5 bases and J by 4 bases, with 14 bases between. Per germline, CDR1 SNHLY and CDR2 FYNNEI. For the CDR3, the DNA is TGTGCCAGCAGTTTGGGGCCCGGGGGCACCGGGGAGCTGTTTTTT. Translation: CASSLGPGGTGELFF.

This chain connects TRBV15 to TRBJ1-5, with TRBD1 matching over 8 bases. This CDR3 region has 16 residues. Germline CDR1 reads LNHNV; CDR2 reads YYDKDF (reference sequence). Germline trimming cut 1 base from V and 5 bases from J; bases unmatched to any gene: 7. CDR3 nucleotides: TGTGCCACCAGCAGAGGGTGGACAGGGAGAGATCAGCCCCAGCATTTT. Amino acids: CATSRGWTGRDQPQHF.

The V gene is TRBV20-1, the J gene TRBJ2-5; a weak D match, TRBD1 (6 bases). The CDR3 loop spans 11 amino acids. CDR1 is DFQATT, CDR2 SNEGSKA, per germline (reference sequence). V lost 5 bases and J 5 bases, leaving 9 bases between the germline ends. The CDR3 here is CSAERGETQYF. The CDR3 DNA is TGCAGTGCTGAGAGGGGGGAGACCCAGTACTTC.

The table lists this clone with a count of one. The chain employs TRBV4-1 and TRBJ1-4, with TRBD1 identical over 7 bases. CDR1 MGHRA and CDR2 YSYEKL come from the germline V gene. CDR3 length: 15 amino acids. Trimming took 5 bases from V and 3 from J; bases not matched to a gene: 6. CDR3 amino acids: CASSDKDRSNEKLFF. The CDR3 DNA reads as TGCGCCAGCAGCGACAAGGACAGGTCTAATGAAAAACTGTTTTTT.

The chain carries TRBV3-1 (or the pseudogene TRBV3-2) and TRBJ2-1; 7 nucleotides match TRBD1. The germline V gene encodes CDR1 LGHDT and CDR2 YNNKEL (reference sequence). V dropped 4 bases and J dropped 0; count of bases not matched to a gene: 18. The CDR3 covers 20 residues. CDR3 sequence: CASSPDRATGMGPSYNEQFF. The CDR3 DNA follows: TGTGCCAGCAGCCCCGACAGGGCAACAGGAATGGGTCCCTCCTACAATGAGCAGTTCTTC.

The table lists this clone with a count of one. Because the CDR3's place on the DNA is in doubt, the DNA is left out and the CDR3 is given as listed by TCRdb. CDR3 in amino acids: CASSKNFGHGTVPVLNQPQHF. V is TRBV21-1 and J is TRBJ1-5; the DNA was not compared with TRBD1, the D call given in the table. TRBV21-1 is recorded as a pseudogene. From its first to its last residue, the CDR3 has 21 amino acids.

The chain uses TRBV7-2 and TRBJ2-7; 10 nucleotides match TRBD2. This CDR3 is built from 16 residues. V lost 4 bases, J lost 0 bases, and 6 bases stayed unmatched. Germline lookup yields CDR1 SGHTA and CDR2 FQGNSA. CDR3: CASSSLAGVLSYEQYF. The CDR3, as DNA: TGTGCCAGCAGCTCTCTAGCGGGAGTCCTCTCCTACGAGCAGTACTTC.

With regard to this clone: At the DNA level, this CDR3 is encoded by other sequences in the same sample as well. The V gene is TRBV5-1, the J gene TRBJ1-1; TRBD1 aligns across 8 bases. CDR1 and CDR2 from the germline V gene are SGHRS and YFSETQ. The CDR3 is 13 amino acids. V shed 4 bases and J 4 bases; nucleotides not matched to a gene: 3. The CDR3 sequence: CASSVGQGTEAFF. CDR3 coding DNA: TGCGCCAGCAGCGTAGGACAGGGCACTGAAGCTTTCTTT. Full variable domain (missing parts from reference TRBV5-1 and TRBJ1-1): KAGVTQTPRYLIKTRGQQVTLSCSPISGHRSVSWYQQTPGQGLQFLFEYFSETQRNKGNFPGRFSGRQFSNSRSEMNVSTLELGDSALYLCASSVGQGTEAFFGQGTRLTVV.

The CDR3 DNA follows: TGTGCCAGCAGCCGTGACAGCTTCACCGGGGAGCTGTTTTTT. Protein sequence: CASSRDSFTGELFF. V is TRBV11-2 and J is TRBJ2-2; possible D gene TRBD1, 5 bases. Trimming cost V 5 bases and J 4 bases, with 11 bases left between them. This CDR3 has 14 amino acids. Germline CDR1 SGHAT, CDR2 FQNNGV. Combining the CDR3 with reference TRBV11-2 and TRBJ2-2 gives the whole variable domain EAGVAQSPRYKIIEKRQSVAFWCNPISGHATLYWYQQILGQGPKLLIQFQNNGVVDDSQLPKDRFSAERLKGVDSTLKIQPAKLEDSAVYLCASSRDSFTGELFFGEGSRLTVL.

This chain connects TRBV25-1 to TRBJ2-7, with 7 bases identical to TRBD1. Germline V lookup: CDR1 MGHDK, CDR2 SYGVNS. After removal of 1 base from V and 5 bases from J, the junction contained 8 bases not matched to a gene. The CDR3 has 15 amino acids. CDR3 DNA: TGTGCCAGCAGTGAATTCGGTCGACAGGGTCACGAGCAGTACTTC. Amino acid sequence: CASSEFGRQGHEQYF.

This chain uses TRBV5-1 with TRBJ1-1, with TRBD1 as a possible D gene (5 bases). V was shortened by 4 bases and J by 0 bases, with 13 bases between the two germline ends. CDR1 and CDR2 (germline): SGHRS, YFSETQ. The CDR3 has 15 amino acids. CDR3 sequence reads: CASSGWGGVNTEAFF. The CDR3, as DNA: TGCGCCAGCAGCGGCTGGGGGGGTGTGAACACTGAAGCTTTCTTT.

The chain carries TRBV5-1 and TRBJ2-7, with D tentatively TRBD2 (5 bases). Trimming stripped 5 bases from V and 0 bases from J, with 9 bases between. Germline V gene lookup returns CDR1 SGHRS and CDR2 YFSETQ. The CDR3 spans 13 residues. The CDR3 spells CASRGSASYEQYF. As DNA, the CDR3 is TGCGCCAGCAGAGGGAGCGCCTCCTACGAGCAGTACTTC.

This clone was found once. V gene TRBV2 combines with J gene TRBJ2-5; 13 bases map to TRBD2. The CDR3 runs 15 residues. Per the germline V gene, CDR1 is SNHLY and CDR2 is FYNNEI. V shed 6 bases and J 4 bases; nucleotides not matched to a gene: 5. The CDR3 nucleotides read TGTGCCAGCAGGAGGACTAGCGGGGGTGGAGAGACCCAGTACTTC. Amino acid sequence: CASRRTSGGGETQYF.

The V call is TRBV5-1, the J call TRBJ2-7; a weak D match, TRBD2 (5 bases). This CDR3 comprises 14 residues. Germline loops: CDR1 SGHRS, CDR2 YFSETQ. V gave up 5 bases and J gave up 2 bases, with 14 bases separating them. The CDR3 coding sequence is TGCGCCAGCAGGGAGGTGGCGGATACCTACGAGCAGTACTTC. It translates to CASREVADTYEQYF.

This chain joins TRBV5-4 and TRBJ2-3; 10 bases are shared with TRBD2. Germline V gene sequence: CDR1 SGHNT, CDR2 YYREEE (reference sequence). CDR3 size: 15 residues. The trim removed 3 bases at V and 2 bases at J, leaving 3 bases unmatched. The CDR3 region is CASSSGTSVTDTQYF. CDR3 bases: TGTGCCAGCAGCTCCGGGACTAGCGTCACAGATACGCAGTATTTT.

The genes are TRBV19 and TRBJ2-7, with 7 bases fitting TRBD2. V trimming: 5 bases; J trimming: 6 bases; junction bases outside the gene matches: 10. Per germline, CDR1 LNHDA and CDR2 SQIVND (reference sequence). CDR3 length: 14 amino acids. CDR3 amino acids: CASSAGLVGREQYF. The CDR3 DNA reads as TGTGCCAGTAGTGCCGGACTAGTCGGGCGCGAGCAGTACTTC.

The chain recombines TRBV10-2 with TRBJ2-3; 9 positions match TRBD1. CDR3 length equals 14 residues. V dropped 10 bases and J dropped 2; count of bases not matched to a gene: 7. CDR1 and CDR2 (germline): WSHSY, SAAADI. CDR3 nucleotide sequence: TGCGCCACCTTTGGGACAGGGAACACAGATACGCAGTATTTT. Protein: CATFGTGNTDTQYF.

The CDR3 sequence: CASTVAGGRNEQFF. The CDR3 nucleotides read TGTGCCAGCACAGTAGCGGGAGGGAGAAATGAGCAGTTCTTC. The chain joins TRBV28 to TRBJ2-1, with 11 positions matching TRBD2. After removal of 7 bases from V and 7 bases from J, the junction contained 6 bases not matched to a gene. Germline V gene data show CDR1 as MDHEN and CDR2 as SYDVKM. This CDR3 comprises 14 residues.

The V call is TRBV6-6, the J call TRBJ1-4; 8 bases line up with TRBD1. V was clipped by 3 bases and J by 2 bases; unmatched bases: 5. From germline, CDR1 is MNHNY and CDR2 SVGAGI (reference sequence). There are 16 residues in the CDR3. The CDR3 nucleotides read TGTGCCAGCAGTTATTCGACAGGGGCTACTAATGAAAAACTGTTTTTT. It specifies CASSYSTGATNEKLFF.

The chain combines TRBV2 with TRBJ2-7; D is possibly TRBD2 (5 bases). The CDR3 has 12 amino acids. Germline values: CDR1 SNHLY, CDR2 FYNNEI. V dropped 11 bases and J dropped 0 bases, with 11 bases sitting between them. The CDR3 DNA reads as TGTGCCTCTAGCCTGAGCTCCTACGAGCAGTACTTC. Amino acid sequence: CASSLSSYEQYF.